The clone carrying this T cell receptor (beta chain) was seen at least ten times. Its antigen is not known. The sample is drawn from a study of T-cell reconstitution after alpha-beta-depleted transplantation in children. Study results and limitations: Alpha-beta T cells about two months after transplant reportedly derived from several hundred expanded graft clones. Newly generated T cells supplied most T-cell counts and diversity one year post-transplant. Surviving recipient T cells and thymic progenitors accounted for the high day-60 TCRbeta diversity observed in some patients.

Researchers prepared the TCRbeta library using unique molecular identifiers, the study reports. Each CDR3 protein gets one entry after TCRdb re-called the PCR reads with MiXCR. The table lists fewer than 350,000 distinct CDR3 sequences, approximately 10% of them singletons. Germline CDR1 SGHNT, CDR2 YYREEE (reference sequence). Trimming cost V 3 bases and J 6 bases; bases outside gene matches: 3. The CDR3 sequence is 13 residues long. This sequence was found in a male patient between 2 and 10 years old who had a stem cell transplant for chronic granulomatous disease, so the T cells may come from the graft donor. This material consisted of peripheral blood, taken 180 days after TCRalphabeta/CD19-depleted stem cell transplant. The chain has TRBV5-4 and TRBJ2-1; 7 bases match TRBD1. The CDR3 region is CASSSTGVNEQFF. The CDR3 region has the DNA TGTGCCAGCAGCTCCACAGGGGTCAATGAGCAGTTCTTC.